Listed below are T cell receptor beta chains from one sample, sequenced in a study of blood T cell repertoires in COVID-19. Clones were read by immunoSEQ multiplex PCR, and TCRdb kept only the in-frame ones, dropping some. The profile shows approximately 150,000 clones, over 75% of them singletons. What was sequenced was peripheral blood. All receptors derive from a man in his sixties with active or convalescent COVID-19. Both conserved end residues are part of each CDR3. The D gene is left open where the match is weak. Clone size, where shown, is once, few, many, or a class for clones that have expanded.

v_call: TRBV29-1
cdr3_length: 14
d_call: NA
clone_size: NA
j_call: TRBJ2-5
cdr3_aa: CSVEVWAAQNVQYF
cdr3_nt: TGCAGCGTTGAAGTGTGGGCAGCTCAGAATGTCCAGTACTTC

v_call: TRBV7-8
cdr3_length: 19
d_call: NA
clone_size: once
j_call: TRBJ2-3
cdr3_aa: CASSEDWMNIPTFTDTQYF
cdr3_nt: TGTGCCAGCAGCGAGGACTGGATGAATATCCCCACCTTCACAGATACGCAGTATTTT

v_call: TRBV5-1
cdr3_length: 15
d_call: TRBD1
clone_size: NA
j_call: TRBJ1-1
cdr3_aa: CASSYPGTGETEAFF
cdr3_nt: TGCGCCAGCAGCTACCCCGGGACAGGGGAGACTGAAGCTTTCTTT

v_call: TRBV5-1
cdr3_length: 16
d_call: TRBD2
clone_size: NA
j_call: TRBJ2-1
cdr3_aa: CASSFTSGSSYNEQFF
cdr3_nt: TGCGCCAGCAGCTTTACTAGCGGGAGCTCCTACAATGAGCAGTTCTTC

v_call: TRBV5-1
cdr3_length: 13
d_call: NA
clone_size: few
j_call: TRBJ1-2
cdr3_aa: CASSSGQSYGYTF
cdr3_nt: TGCGCCAGCAGTTCAGGACAGTCCTATGGCTACACCTTC

v_call: TRBV24-1
cdr3_length: 14
d_call: NA
clone_size: few
j_call: TRBJ1-5
cdr3_aa: CATSAEGSNQPQHF
cdr3_nt: TGTGCCACCAGTGCGGAGGGTAGCAATCAGCCCCAGCATTTT

v_call: TRBV7-8
cdr3_length: 16
d_call: TRBD2
clone_size: NA
j_call: TRBJ2-5
cdr3_aa: CASSYLPSGGRETQYF
cdr3_nt: TGTGCCAGCAGTTACCTGCCGAGCGGGGGTCGGGAGACCCAGTACTTC

v_call: TRBV19
cdr3_length: 14
d_call: NA
clone_size: few
j_call: TRBJ1-4
cdr3_aa: CASNNRVKGEKLFF
cdr3_nt: TGTGCCAGTAACAACAGGGTGAAGGGTGAAAAACTGTTTTTT

v_call: TRBV6-2/TRBV6-3
cdr3_length: 15
d_call: TRBD2
clone_size: NA
j_call: TRBJ2-7
cdr3_aa: CASSYELAGAYEQYF
cdr3_nt: TGTGCCAGCAGTTACGAACTAGCGGGAGCCTACGAGCAGTACTTC

v_call: TRBV19
cdr3_length: 15
d_call: TRBD1
clone_size: NA
j_call: TRBJ1-1
cdr3_aa: CATDRQGQLNTEAFF
cdr3_nt: TGTGCCACGGATCGACAGGGCCAACTGAACACTGAAGCTTTCTTT

v_call: TRBV6-5
cdr3_length: 14
d_call: NA
clone_size: NA
j_call: TRBJ2-3
cdr3_aa: CASSPEVAADTQYF
cdr3_nt: TGTGCCAGCAGCCCCGAGGTAGCCGCAGATACGCAGTATTTT

v_call: TRBV19
cdr3_length: 14
d_call: NA
clone_size: NA
j_call: TRBJ2-4
cdr3_aa: CATKDSAGENIQYF
cdr3_nt: TGTGCCACCAAGGACAGCGCGGGGGAAAACATTCAGTACTTC

v_call: TRBV4-1
cdr3_length: 14
d_call: TRBD1
clone_size: NA
j_call: TRBJ1-1
cdr3_aa: CASSQENRGTEAFF
cdr3_nt: TGCGCCAGCAGCCAAGAAAACAGGGGCACTGAAGCTTTCTTT

v_call: TRBV7-2
cdr3_length: 14
d_call: TRBD1
clone_size: NA
j_call: TRBJ1-2
cdr3_aa: CASSLGDRANGYTF
cdr3_nt: TGTGCCAGCAGCTTAGGGGACAGGGCCAATGGCTACACCTTC

v_call: TRBV7-9
cdr3_length: 17
d_call: TRBD1
clone_size: NA
j_call: TRBJ2-7
cdr3_aa: CASSPGTGLGSYYEQYF
cdr3_nt: TGTGCCAGCAGCCCCGGGACAGGGCTAGGGTCCTACTACGAGCAGTACTTC

v_call: TRBV13
cdr3_length: 16
d_call: TRBD1
clone_size: few
j_call: TRBJ2-7
cdr3_aa: CASSRTPGQNGNEQYF
cdr3_nt: TGTGCCAGCAGCAGGACACCGGGACAGAACGGGAACGAGCAGTACTTC

v_call: TRBV11-2
cdr3_length: 17
d_call: NA
clone_size: NA
j_call: TRBJ2-5
cdr3_aa: CASSLDRGHRQGETQYF
cdr3_nt: TGTGCCAGCAGCTTAGATAGGGGTCACCGGCAGGGTGAGACCCAGTACTTC

v_call: TRBV12-3/TRBV12-4
cdr3_length: 13
d_call: NA
clone_size: NA
j_call: TRBJ2-7
cdr3_aa: CASSQGGTYEQYF
cdr3_nt: TGTGCCAGCAGCCAGGGGGGTACCTACGAGCAGTACTTC

v_call: TRBV10-3
cdr3_length: 15
d_call: TRBD1
clone_size: NA
j_call: TRBJ1-3
cdr3_aa: CAISDSGTGYGTIYF
cdr3_nt: TGTGCCATCAGTGATTCCGGGACAGGGTATGGCACCATATATTTT

v_call: TRBV18
cdr3_length: 16
d_call: NA
clone_size: few
j_call: TRBJ2-2
cdr3_aa: CASSPTGDSDTGELFF
cdr3_nt: TGTGCCAGCTCACCCACAGGGGACTCGGACACCGGGGAGCTGTTTTTT

v_call: TRBV9
cdr3_length: 15
d_call: NA
clone_size: NA
j_call: TRBJ1-4
cdr3_aa: CASSVQSGSNEKLFF
cdr3_nt: TGTGCCAGCAGCGTACAATCAGGGTCTAATGAAAAACTGTTTTTT

v_call: TRBV6-5
cdr3_length: 14
d_call: NA
clone_size: NA
j_call: TRBJ1-5
cdr3_aa: CASSRTYSNQPQHF
cdr3_nt: TGTGCCAGCAGTCGGACATATAGCAATCAGCCCCAGCATTTT

v_call: TRBV2
cdr3_length: 13
d_call: NA
clone_size: NA
j_call: TRBJ2-7
cdr3_aa: CASRSDSSYEQYF
cdr3_nt: TGTGCCAGCAGGAGTGACAGCTCCTACGAGCAGTACTTC

v_call: TRBV10-2
cdr3_length: 15
d_call: TRBD1
clone_size: NA
j_call: TRBJ2-5
cdr3_aa: CASSTRQGTQETQYF
cdr3_nt: TGCGCCAGCAGTACGAGACAGGGGACCCAAGAGACCCAGTACTTC